These T cell receptor beta chains were read from a single sample in a study of T cells in Graves' hyperthyroidism and ophthalmopathy. TCRdb re-analysed the multiplex PCR reads in MiXCR, keeping a single row per CDR3 protein. The sample shows about 300,000 distinct CDR3 sequences, roughly a fifth of them seen only once. Material: blood. Every receptor here comes from a man aged 45 to 65 with Graves' ophthalmopathy. CDR3s include the opening cysteine and the closing phenylalanine or tryptophan. Fields, in order: CDR3 length, clone size, J gene, D gene, V gene, CDR3 DNA, CDR3 protein. D genes are given only for firm matches. Clone size appears in some rows only: once, few, many, or a class for an expanded clone.

>15|many|TRBJ2-7|.|TRBV9
TGTGCCAGCAGCGTAGGTTCCCAGAGCTCCTACGAGCAGTACTTC
CASSVGSQSSYEQYF
>16|many|TRBJ2-7|TRBD2|TRBV5-1
TGCGCCAGCAGCTTGGCTAGCGGGGCCCAAGCCTACGAGCAGTACTTC
CASSLASGAQAYEQYF
>16|many|TRBJ2-5|TRBD2|TRBV20-1
TGCAGTGCTATTAGGGCTAGCGGGACATTCCAAGAGACCCAGTACTTC
CSAIRASGTFQETQYF
>17|.|TRBJ2-5|.|TRBV6-1
TGTGCCAGCAGTGAAGTAATCACAGGGAAGTACCAAGAGACCCAGTACTTC
CASSEVITGKYQETQYF
>13|.|TRBJ1-2|.|TRBV11-2
TGTGCCAGCACCCGGAATGATATGGGAGGCTACACCTTC
CASTRNDMGGYTF
>14|many|TRBJ2-3|.|TRBV18
TGTGCCAGCTCACCTCAGGGTAGCACAGATACGCAGTATTTT
CASSPQGSTDTQYF
>15|few|TRBJ2-1|TRBD2|TRBV6-2/TRBV6-3
TGTGCCAGCAGTAAGGGGCTAGCGGAGATCAATGAGCAGTTCTTC
CASSKGLAEINEQFF
>14|many|TRBJ1-2|.|TRBV27
TGTGCCAGCAGTCCCTTCGGAGAGGTTTCCGGCTACACCTTC
CASSPFGEVSGYTF
>16|.|TRBJ2-7|.|TRBV6-5
TGTGCCAGCAGTCAATCGATTACCAGGGTCTCCTACGAGCAGTACTTC
CASSQSITRVSYEQYF
>15|.|TRBJ2-1|TRBD2|TRBV7-8
TGTGCCAGCAGCCCCGGGACTAGCACCTCGGGTGAGCAGTTCTTC
CASSPGTSTSGEQFF
>14|few|TRBJ2-7|TRBD2|TRBV20-1
TGCAGTGCGCGTGGACTAGCGGACCCTTACGAGCAGTACTTC
CSARGLADPYEQYF
>15|few|TRBJ2-2|TRBD1|TRBV11-2
TGTGCCAGCAGCCCGGGGACAGGGGATATCGGGGAGCCGTTTTTT
CASSPGTGDIGEPFF
>16|.|TRBJ1-4|TRBD1|TRBV6-1
TGTGCCAGCAGGAAGACAGGGAACGCACCTAATGAAAAACTGTTTTTT
CASRKTGNAPNEKLFF
>17|.|TRBJ2-6|.|TRBV19
TGTGCCAGTAGTATATATCCGGGGGCAAGTGGGGCCAACGTCCTGACTTTC
CASSIYPGASGANVLTF
>15|many|TRBJ2-1|TRBD1|TRBV5-1
TGCGCCAGCAGCTCCGGACAGGGAAGATACAATGAGCAGTTCTTC
CASSSGQGRYNEQFF
>15|many|TRBJ2-1|TRBD1|TRBV11-2
TGTGCCAGCAGCCAAGGGACAGGGACCTCCAATGAGCAGTTCTTC
CASSQGTGTSNEQFF
>14|.|TRBJ1-2|TRBD1|TRBV19
TGTGCCAGTAGTGGAAGGGACAGCAACTATGGCTACACCTTC
CASSGRDSNYGYTF
>12|few|TRBJ2-7|.|TRBV7-6
TGTGCCAGCCAGGGAAGGGGCTACGAGCAGTACTTC
CASQGRGYEQYF
>11|few|TRBJ1-1|.|TRBV6-1
TGTGCCAGCAACCAGATCGGGGAAGCTTTCTTT
CASNQIGEAFF
>12|many|TRBJ2-7|.|TRBV12-3/TRBV12-4
TGTGCCAGCAGTCTCAGGTCGGGGGAGCAGTACTTC
CASSLRSGEQYF
>12|many|TRBJ1-1|.|TRBV5-1
TGCGCCAGCAGAGTAGGGAACACTGAAGCTTTCTTT
CASRVGNTEAFF
>14|many|TRBJ1-5|.|TRBV28
TGTGCCAGCAGAAGAGACGGGGAGAGGGGGCCCCAGCATTTT
CASRRDGERGPQHF
>15|.|TRBJ2-3|.|TRBV7-2
TGTGCCAGCACCGTGGACCTAAACTCAAGGGATACGCAGTATTTT
CASTVDLNSRDTQYF
>11|many|TRBJ2-1|.|TRBV12-3/TRBV12-4
TGTGCCAGCAGGCGGGACAATGAGCAGTTCTTC
CASRRDNEQFF
>18|many|TRBJ1-2|TRBD1|TRBV11-2
TGTGCCAGCAGCTTATCAACGGGACAGGGGAAAGCTAACTATGGCTACACCTTC
CASSLSTGQGKANYGYTF
>16|.|TRBJ2-7|.|TRBV4-1
TGCGCCAGCAGCCAAGATTGGAGGGACGAGTCTTACGAGCAGTACTTC
CASSQDWRDESYEQYF
>15|.|TRBJ2-2|.|TRBV5-1
TGCGCCAGCAGCTTGGCCCCGGTTGGAGGCGGGGAGCTGTTTTTT
CASSLAPVGGGELFF
>16|few|TRBJ2-7|.|TRBV4-1
TGCGCCAGCAGCCAAGATAGGACCACTGAATACTACGAGCAGTACTTC
CASSQDRTTEYYEQYF
>13|few|TRBJ1-5|.|TRBV19
TGTGCCAGTACCGCGACAGGCAATCAGCCCCAGCATTTT
CASTATGNQPQHF
>16|many|TRBJ1-5|.|TRBV5-1
TGCGCCAGCAGCTTGGGGGAGGCAGGAGGCAATCAGCCCCAGCATTTT
CASSLGEAGGNQPQHF